Below, 3 T cell receptor beta chains from the same sample are listed, as sequenced in a study of T cell repertoires and HLA-DP antigens. Some clones are missing from TCRdb's copy, which holds only in-frame ones; the method was immunoSEQ multiplex PCR. Among around 460 clones listed, about two thirds were seen once. Label represents: CD137+ CD4 T cells sorted after culture with HeLa expressing allogeneic HLA-DP. Retrovirally transduced HeLa cells with HLA-DPA1/DPB1, HLA-DM, invariant chain and CD80 served as stimulators. After approximately 15 days' expansion, CD4+ cells were restimulated roughly 24 h with HeLa expressing allogeneic DPB1. The sample consisted of alloreactive CD137+ CD4+ T cells from cultured PBMCs. Subset denoted: CD137+ CD4+ cells sorted after less than 25 h restimulation with the allogeneic HLA-DP-expressing HeLa cells. Source of these receptors: a man between 60 and 75 years old in good health and CMV-seronegative.

This clone was observed a few times. V and J are TRBV7-6 and TRBJ1-1; D is perhaps TRBD1 (5 bases). Germline V gene lookup returns CDR1 SGHVS and CDR2 FNYEAQ. V was clipped by 8 bases and J by 5 bases, with 9 bases between them. This CDR3 has 11 amino acids. The CDR3 is CASARGTEAFF. The CDR3 bases are TGTGCCAGCGCTAGGGGAACTGAAGCTTTCTTT.

The sample holds one count of this clone. CDR3 loop: CASTLGAGGGSYNEQFF. CDR3 DNA sequence: TGTGCCAGCACCCTAGGAGCGGGAGGCGGATCCTACAATGAGCAGTTCTTC. V gene TRBV2 combines with J gene TRBJ2-1; 9 bases are a match to TRBD2. Per the germline V gene, CDR1 is SNHLY and CDR2 is FYNNEI. CDR3 size: 17 residues. The trim removed 7 bases at V and 1 base at J, leaving 11 bases unmatched. Together with reference TRBV2 and TRBJ2-1, the CDR3 gives the full variable domain: EPEVTQTPSHQVTQMGQEVILRCVPISNHLYFYWYRQILGQKVEFLVSFYNNEISEKSEIFDDQFSVERPDGSNFTLKIRSTKLEDSAMYFCASTLGAGGGSYNEQFFGPGTRLTVL.

The chain links TRBV7-2 to TRBJ2-7; 10 positions agree with TRBD2. Trimming took 5 bases from V and 0 from J; bases not matched to a gene: 4. Germline-derived CDR1 and CDR2 are SGHTA and FQGNSA. This CDR3 comprises 15 residues. In DNA, the CDR3 is TGTGCCAGCAGCCCACTAGCGGGAAGCTCCTACGAGCAGTACTTC. It yields the protein CASSPLAGSSYEQYF. Together with reference TRBV7-2 and TRBJ2-7, the CDR3 gives the full variable domain: GAGVSQSPSNKVTEKGKDVELRCDPISGHTALYWYRQSLGQGLEFLIYFQGNSAPDKSGLPSDRFSAERTGGSVSTLTIQRTQQEDSAVYLCASSPLAGSSYEQYFGPGTRLTVT.